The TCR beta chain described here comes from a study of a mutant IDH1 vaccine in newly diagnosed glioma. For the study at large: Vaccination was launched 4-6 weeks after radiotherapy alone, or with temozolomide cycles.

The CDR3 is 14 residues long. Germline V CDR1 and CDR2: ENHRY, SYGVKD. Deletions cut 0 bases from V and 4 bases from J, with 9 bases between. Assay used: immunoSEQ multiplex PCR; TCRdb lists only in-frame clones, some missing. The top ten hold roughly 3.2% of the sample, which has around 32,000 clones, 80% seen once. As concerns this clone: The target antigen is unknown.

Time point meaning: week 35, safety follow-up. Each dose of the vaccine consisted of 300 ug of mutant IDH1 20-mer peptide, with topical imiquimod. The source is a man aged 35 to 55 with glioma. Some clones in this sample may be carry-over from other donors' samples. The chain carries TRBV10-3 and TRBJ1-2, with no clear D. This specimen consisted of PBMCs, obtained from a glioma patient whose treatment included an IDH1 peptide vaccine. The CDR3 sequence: CAISESVRGYGYTF. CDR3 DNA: TGTGCCATCAGTGAGTCAGTCCGGGGCTATGGCTACACCTTC.